This is a list of T cell receptor beta chains from one sample in a study of shared clonotypes between healthy human individuals. TCRdb's table, derived via immunoSEQ multiplex PCR, lists solely in-frame clones and lacks some. The sample lists around 2.1 million clones, approximately 96% occurring once. The sample taken for sequencing was naive CD4+ T cells sorted from blood. The receptor set was obtained from a man aged 18 to 29 in good health. Each CDR3 is given with its conserved first and last residue.

v_gene: TRBV2
CDR3aa: CADGSGGPTGEQFF

v_gene: TRBV13
CDR3aa: CASRNGYGAGTDTQYF

v_gene: TRBV6-1
CDR3aa: CASSEFGGWTNEKLFF

v_gene: TRBV10-3
CDR3aa: CAIRAYSGPSTGVSNEQFF

v_gene: TRBV27
CDR3aa: CASSLEGSGANVLTF

v_gene: TRBV7-2
CDR3aa: CASNIAGGRYETQYF

v_gene: TRBV6-1
CDR3aa: CASTEQGASYTF

v_gene: TRBV6-6
CDR3aa: CATFQGLALQETQYF

v_gene: TRBV6-5
CDR3aa: CASKGVRNNEQFF

v_gene: TRBV10-3
CDR3aa: CATASGRDAGYTF

v_gene: TRBV5-4
CDR3aa: CASSSPSGRGTDTQYF

v_gene: TRBV6-1
CDR3aa: CASSEVRESHNYGYTF

v_gene: TRBV11-2
CDR3aa: CASSSSRTPGQGSYEQYF

v_gene: TRBV4-3
CDR3aa: CASSQDRRARRYF

v_gene: TRBV25-1
CDR3aa: CASSEGIMATNEKLFF

v_gene: TRBV29-1
CDR3aa: CSVYTGELFF

v_gene: TRBV27
CDR3aa: CASTPTGGYYEQYF

v_gene: TRBV18
CDR3aa: CASSLLPSGTGGYNEQFF

v_gene: TRBV9
CDR3aa: CASSSRQGQGARDEQFF

v_gene: TRBV20-1
CDR3aa: CSASGTGYTF

v_gene: TRBV7-9
CDR3aa: CASSLRGQANEKLFF